The 19 T cell receptor beta chains given below trace back to one sample, sequenced in a study of T cell responses to AZD1222 COVID-19 vaccine. Sequencing was performed with immunoSEQ multiplex PCR; in TCRdb, only in-frame clones are kept and a portion is missing. The table records 150,000 to 200,000 clones, about 90% of them present only once. The specimen comprised peripheral blood, sampled on day 0 of MenACWY control vaccination. The source is an adult in good health.

CDR3 protein: CASSLVGGQETQYF. CDR3 sequence (DNA): TGTGCCAGCAGCTTGGTGGGGGGACAAGAGACCCAGTACTTC. The chain carries TRBV5-6 and TRBJ2-5; tentatively, D is TRBD2 (6 bases). Trimming took off 0 bases at V and 2 bases at J, with 8 bases between the two ends. The CDR3 is 14 amino acids. Germline loops: CDR1 SGHDT, CDR2 YYEEEE.

V is TRBV12-3 or TRBV12-4 and J is TRBJ2-5; D gene ambiguous. Trimming removed 8 bases at V and 2 bases at J, with 12 bases between. This CDR3 spans 13 amino acids. The CDR3 nucleotides are TGTGCCAGCTCCACTGCAAAACAAGAGACCCAGTACTTC. This sequence encodes CASSTAKQETQYF.

This chain joins TRBV18 and TRBJ1-2; D gene uncertain. The CDR3 consists of 13 residues. Germline CDR1 is KGHSH and CDR2 is LQKENI. V was cut by 3 bases and J by 2 bases, with 7 bases left in between. CDR3 coding DNA: TGTGCCAGCTCACCGTCCAGCAACTATGGCTACACCTTC. It yields the protein CASSPSSNYGYTF.

V usage is TRBV24-1 and J usage is TRBJ2-1, with D possibly being TRBD2 (6 bases). CDR1 is KGHDR and CDR2 is SFDVKD in the germline V gene. V shed 4 bases and J shed 8 bases, with 11 bases lying between them. The CDR3 extends over 13 amino acids. CDR3 region: CATSEVGGDEQFF. The CDR3 DNA is TGTGCCACCAGTGAAGTGGGGGGAGATGAGCAGTTCTTC.

This rearrangement joins TRBV5-1 to TRBJ2-2, with D possibly matching TRBD2 (5 bases). Between the trimmed V and J ends, which lost 0 bases and 7 bases, there was a span of 10 bases. The CDR3 covers 14 residues. The V gene's germline CDR1 is SGHRS and CDR2 YFSETQ. CDR3 amino acids: CASSLGGGSGELFF. CDR3 in DNA: TGCGCCAGCAGCTTGGGCGGTGGGAGCGGGGAGCTGTTTTTT.

The rearrangement joins TRBV3-1 (or the pseudogene TRBV3-2) to TRBJ2-3, with unresolved D. The CDR3 runs to 14 residues. The germline CDR1 and CDR2 sequences are LGHDT and YNNKEL (reference sequence). V lost 0 bases and J lost 6, with 10 bases in between. CDR3 nucleotide sequence: TGTGCCAGCAGCCAAGATTTGGGATCTGATACGCAGTATTTT. Amino acid sequence: CASSQDLGSDTQYF.

This sequence joins TRBV6-5 and TRBJ1-1; D is undetermined. This CDR3 is built from 13 residues. Germline V gives CDR1 MNHEY, CDR2 SVGAGI. The ends were cut back, 2 bases at V and 4 bases at J, with 8 bases in the middle. In nucleotides, the CDR3 is TGTGCCAGCAGTTACAACGGGGTCACTGAAGCTTTCTTT. It yields the protein CASSYNGVTEAFF.

V gene TRBV7-9 combines with J gene TRBJ1-2; 8 bases map to TRBD1. The J segment lost 7 bases and the V segment lost 2 bases, leaving 12 bases of the junction unmatched. The CDR3 is 16 amino acids. Germline CDR1 SEHNR, CDR2 FQNEAQ (reference sequence). The CDR3 DNA reads as TGTGCCAGCAGCTTACAGAACAGAGACAGGGGAGGTGGCTACACCTTC. As protein: CASSLQNRDRGGGYTF.

V gene TRBV6-5 combines with J gene TRBJ1-6; tentatively, D is TRBD1 (5 bases). Trimming pared 6 bases from V and 7 bases from J, leaving 13 bases between. The CDR3 is 14 residues long. In germline, CDR1 is MNHEY, CDR2 SVGAGI. CDR3 loop: CASRGELLNSPLHF. The CDR3, as DNA: TGTGCCAGCAGGGGGGAACTACTAAATTCACCCCTCCACTTT.

The CDR3 region is CAWSWPAKNQPQHF. CDR3 nucleotides: TGTGCCTGGAGCTGGCCAGCGAAGAATCAGCCCCAGCATTTT. The chain is built from TRBV30 and TRBJ1-5; no firm D call. The CDR3 has 14 amino acids. With 3 bases removed from V and 4 bases from J, the gap between germline ends came to 13 bases. Germline loops: CDR1 GTSNPN, CDR2 SVGIG (reference sequence).

The gene calls are TRBV4-2 and TRBJ2-1, with TRBD1 matching 7 bases. There are 15 residues in the CDR3. V shed 7 bases, J shed 8 bases, and the junction held 14 bases outside the gene matches. Germline lookup yields CDR1 LGHNA and CDR2 YNFKEQ. DNA of the CDR3: TGTGCCAGCAACTCTGCCGGTCTAGGGGGCGATGAGCAGTTCTTC. It yields the protein CASNSAGLGGDEQFF.

This chain uses TRBV9 with TRBJ2-7, with TRBD1 identical over 8 bases. The CDR3 spans 15 residues. CDR1 and CDR2 from the germline V gene are SGDLS and YYNGEE. J gave up 0 bases and V 3 bases, and 5 bases lay outside the gene matches. The CDR3 sequence is CASSAGGRSSYEQYF. CDR3 DNA: TGTGCCAGCAGCGCAGGGGGCCGCAGCTCCTACGAGCAGTACTTC.

The chain is built from TRBV30 and TRBJ1-5; TRBD1 matches at 10 bases. V shed 2 bases, J shed 4 bases, and the junction held 11 bases outside the gene matches. Germline lookup yields CDR1 GTSNPN and CDR2 SVGIG (reference sequence). The CDR3 loop spans 17 amino acids. The CDR3 sequence: CAWSPLGTGAFNQPQHF. DNA for the CDR3: TGTGCCTGGAGTCCTTTGGGGACAGGGGCCTTTAATCAGCCCCAGCATTTT.

This chain connects TRBV5-1 to TRBJ1-4; 7 bases agree with TRBD1. J lost 3 bases, V lost 1 base, and 3 bases had no gene match. The V gene's germline CDR1 is SGHRS and CDR2 YFSETQ. CDR3 length: 15 residues. CDR3 sequence: CASSLSGTANEKLFF. The CDR3 DNA sequence: TGCGCCAGCAGCTTGAGCGGGACAGCTAATGAAAAACTGTTTTTT.

V and J are TRBV6-2 or TRBV6-3 and TRBJ2-6; D possibly corresponds to TRBD2 (6 bases). Germline lookup yields CDR1 MNHEY and CDR2 SVGEGT. The CDR3 extends over 17 amino acids. Trimming took 4 bases from V and 0 from J, leaving 13 bases between them. The chain's CDR3 is CASSSAGLHSGANVLTF. CDR3 bases: TGTGCCAGCAGTTCCGCGGGACTCCACTCTGGGGCCAACGTCCTGACTTTC.

J is TRBJ1-2 and V is TRBV5-6, with D possibly TRBD1 on 5 matching bases. V lost 0 bases, J lost 8 bases, and 11 bases lay in between. Germline CDR1 reads SGHDT; CDR2 reads YYEEEE. This CDR3 region has 13 residues. This chain's CDR3 is CASSLAAGEGYTF. The CDR3 bases are TGTGCCAGCAGCTTGGCCGCGGGGGAAGGCTACACCTTC.

The V call is TRBV5-1, the J call TRBJ2-7, with 11 nucleotides matching TRBD1. Germline CDR1 SGHRS, CDR2 YFSETQ. V gave up 5 bases and J gave up 4 bases; unmatched junction bases: 5. The CDR3 length is 14 residues. The DNA for the CDR3 is TGCGCCAGCAGGGCCGGGACAGGGGGGTACGAGCAGTACTTC. It encodes CASRAGTGGYEQYF.

This chain joins TRBV9 and TRBJ2-7; 11 bases line up with TRBD2. V gave up 4 bases and J gave up 6 bases; unmatched junction bases: 12. Germline CDR1 is SGDLS and CDR2 is YYNGEE. There are 16 residues in the CDR3. CDR3 bases: TGTGCCAGCAGCCCCACGTCTAGCGGGGGGCATGGCGAGCAGTACTTC. Protein: CASSPTSSGGHGEQYF.

V usage is TRBV7-3 and J usage is TRBJ2-2, with unresolved D. Trimming took 5 bases from V and 6 from J, leaving 13 bases between them. The CDR3 is 14 residues long. Germline V gene lookup returns CDR1 SGHTA and CDR2 FQGTGA. CDR3 protein: CASSQDPLPGELFF. DNA for the CDR3: TGTGCCAGCAGCCAGGACCCCCTCCCCGGGGAGCTGTTTTTT.